The T cell receptor (beta chain) under discussion was sequenced for a study of blood T cell repertoires in COVID-19. Overall study context: Specimens from acute and convalescent COVID-19 originated in the United States, Italy and Spain. In each case, the material was cDNA or gDNA derived from T cells, B-cell-depleted T cells, or PBMCs.

Germline V CDR1 and CDR2: MDHEN, SYDVKM. There are 16 residues in the CDR3. Trimming removed 4 bases from V and 3 bases from J; junction bases left unmatched: 6. Under the authors' procedure: The authors estimated nucleated cell counts from reference gene primer amplification. This table comes from immunoSEQ multiplex PCR, and its TCRdb copy is limited to in-frame clones, with some not included. V and J calls and clone size are copied from that table; D and trimming were computed from the DNA. Among roughly 250,000 clones listed, 70% to 85% were seen once. Source material: peripheral blood. The TCR originated in a woman older than 75 with active or convalescent COVID-19. The chain carries TRBV28 and TRBJ2-3; 11 bases align to TRBD2. The CDR3 DNA follows: TGTGCCAGCAGTTCTACTAGCGGGAGTAAGACAGATACGCAGTATTTT. This encodes CASSSTSGSKTDTQYF.